These 6 T cell receptor beta chains were all obtained from the same sample, sequenced in a study of CD8 T cells in Susac syndrome. RNA was extracted with the RNeasy kit, and a quantity of about 0.45 to 1 ug was reverse transcribed using random hexamers. TCRdb analysed the immunoSEQ multiplex PCR reads with MiXCR anew, one entry per CDR3 protein. The sample consists of about 190,000 distinct CDR3 sequences, 95% of them appearing once. Material for sequencing was CD8+ T cells from PBMCs. The receptors originated from a human donor with Susac syndrome.

V gene TRBV6-5 combines with J gene TRBJ2-2, with 12 bases lining up with TRBD2. The CDR3 spans 18 residues. The J segment lost 2 bases and the V segment lost 4 bases, leaving 8 bases of the junction unmatched. From germline, CDR1 is MNHEY and CDR2 SVGAGI. The DNA of the CDR3 is TGTGCCAGCAGTTCACTAGCGGGAGGCCCAATTAACACCGGGGAGCTGTTTTTT. Protein product: CASSSLAGGPINTGELFF.

This chain uses TRBV7-2 with TRBJ2-2; a possible D gene is TRBD1 (6 bases). The germline V gene has CDR1 SGHTA and CDR2 FQGNSA. The CDR3 covers 15 residues. Trimming left V 6 bases short and J 1 base short, with 12 bases between. The CDR3 region is CASSWTEMNTGELFF. The CDR3 DNA is TGTGCCAGCAGTTGGACAGAAATGAACACCGGGGAGCTGTTTTTT.

The chain couples TRBV12-3 or TRBV12-4 to TRBJ1-5; D gene unclear. This CDR3 has 13 amino acids. Trimming took 5 bases from V and 4 from J, leaving 9 bases between them. CDR3 coding DNA: TGTGCCAGCAGTCCGAGTCAGAATCAGCCCCAGCATTTT. This sequence encodes CASSPSQNQPQHF.

This sequence joins TRBV7-9 and TRBJ2-7; TRBD2 matches at 12 bases. Germline loops: CDR1 SEHNR, CDR2 FQNEAQ (reference sequence). V gave up 2 bases and J gave up 1 base; unmatched junction bases: 3. This CDR3 region has 16 residues. CDR3 protein: CASSLPTSGRSYEQYF. CDR3 DNA sequence: TGTGCCAGCAGCTTACCTACTAGCGGGAGGTCCTACGAGCAGTACTTC.

The CDR3 here is CASSSVDGDADYGYTF. The DNA for the CDR3 is TGTGCCAGCAGTTCGGTAGACGGCGACGCGGACTATGGCTACACCTTC. The rearrangement joins TRBV12-3 or TRBV12-4 to TRBJ1-2; D unresolved. CDR3 length equals 16 residues. The V end was cut by 4 bases, the J end by 3 bases, with 18 bases between.

This chain uses TRBV2 with TRBJ1-1; no clear D gene. CDR1 and CDR2 (germline): SNHLY, FYNNEI. CDR3 size: 18 residues. The ends were cut back, 5 bases at V and 2 bases at J, with 24 bases in the middle. The CDR3 coding sequence is TGTGCCAGCAGTCGATCCTGGACTGATAGCATAGGTAACACTGAAGCTTTCTTT. Its protein product is CASSRSWTDSIGNTEAFF.